What follows describes a single T cell receptor (beta chain). This entry belongs to a study of OX40 agonist ivuxolimab in advanced cancers. Assay used: immunoSEQ multiplex PCR; TCRdb lists only in-frame clones, some missing. The sample has about 96,000 clones, about four fifths seen once. Germline assignment: CDR1 KGHSH and CDR2 LQKENI. V was shortened by 2 bases and J by 0 bases, with 11 bases between the two germline ends. CDR3 length: 15 residues. The sequence came from an adult with an advanced solid tumor such as melanoma, head and neck, liver or kidney cancer. The chain has TRBV18 and TRBJ2-7; D is perhaps TRBD1 (6 bases). The sample consisted of CD4+ or CD8+ T cells sorted from blood, taken in a trial of the OX40 agonist ivuxolimab. The CDR3 DNA follows: TGTGCCAGCTCACCAGGGACACTTAGCTCCTACGAGCAGTACTTC. This translates into CASSPGTLSSYEQYF.